Following are 6 T cell receptor beta chains from one sample sequenced in a study of blood T cells in healthy people across ages. Alongside a J-beta primer mix, a sample-barcoded 5' primer served in a second PCR lasting about 6 to 12 cycles. TCRdb itself ran the 5' RACE reads through MiXCR, one entry per CDR3 protein. The sample shows 650,000 to 1,000,000 distinct CDR3 sequences, around 45% of them seen only once. Sequenced: blood. All receptors come from a man older than 75 in good health.

This clonotype showed up just a few times. One end of the junction is discordant with germline, which a read error may explain. The genes are TRBV24-1 and TRBJ2-1; no reliable D call. In germline, CDR1 is KGHDR, CDR2 SFDVKD. The length of the CDR3 is 14 residues. The CDR3 here is CATSDGGLGNEQFF. In DNA form, the CDR3 reads TGTGCCACCAGTGACGGCGGCCTTGGGAATGAACAGTTCTTC.

This clonotype has more than one count but fewer than ten. This chain uses TRBV7-3 with TRBJ2-7; weak D call: TRBD1 (5 bases). CDR3 length: 13 residues. V was shortened by 2 bases and J by 5 bases, with 10 bases between the two germline ends. The germline gives CDR1 SGHTA, CDR2 FQGTGA. DNA for the CDR3: TGTGCCAGCAGCTTAGTCTGGGGCCACGAGCAGTACTTC. This translates into CASSLVWGHEQYF.

The rearrangement links TRBV9 to TRBJ2-1; tentative D call: TRBD2 (5 bases). V lost 0 bases and J 8 bases, leaving 12 bases between the germline ends. CDR1 SGDLS and CDR2 YYNGEE come from the germline V gene. This CDR3 is built from 14 residues. Here the CDR3 DNA reads TGTGCCAGCAGCGTAGCGGGATTGGCATATGAGCAGTTCTTC. Translation gives CASSVAGLAYEQFF.

The chain uses TRBV9 and TRBJ1-1; TRBD1 matches at 7 bases. The CDR3 covers 15 residues. V gave up 3 bases and J gave up 4 bases; unmatched junction bases: 9. Germline CDR1 is SGDLS and CDR2 is YYNGEE. The CDR3 is CASSDRGTFPTEAFF. CDR3 sequence (DNA): TGTGCCAGCAGCGACAGGGGCACGTTCCCCACTGAAGCTTTCTTT.

The chain links TRBV7-8 to TRBJ1-2, with D uncertain. This CDR3 spans 15 amino acids. Trimming took off 5 bases at V and 0 bases at J, with 13 bases between the two ends. Germline V lookup: CDR1 SGHVS, CDR2 FQNEAQ. DNA of the CDR3: TGTGCCAGCAGCGCCACCCGGACGGCTAACTATGGCTACACCTTC. It is translated as CASSATRTANYGYTF.

The gene calls are TRBV7-2 and TRBJ2-3; D is perhaps TRBD2 (6 bases). The CDR3 has 15 amino acids. V lost 1 base and J 5 bases, leaving 13 bases between the germline ends. Germline V CDR1 and CDR2: SGHTA, FQGNSA. For the CDR3, the DNA is TGTGCCAGCAGCTTAGTTGGCGGGATAGGAGATACGCAGTATTTT. Protein sequence: CASSLVGGIGDTQYF.